The 15 T cell receptor beta chains below were found in one sample sequenced in a study of blood T cell repertoires in COVID-19. Assay: immunoSEQ multiplex PCR; the TCRdb copy retains only in-frame clones and omits some. The profile covers 150,000 to 200,000 clones, with 70% to 80% appearing a single time and 17% taken by the ten largest. Sample: PBMCs or T cells enriched from blood (not recorded which). The receptors here all came from a woman between 50 and 59 years old who had recovered from COVID-19.

J is TRBJ2-1 and V is TRBV15, with 7 nucleotides matching TRBD2. V was pared by 4 bases and J by 9 bases, with 12 bases of the junction left unmatched. Germline V gene sequence: CDR1 LNHNV, CDR2 YYDKDF (reference sequence). CDR3 length: 15 residues. The CDR3 region is CATSIEILALGEQFF. As DNA, the CDR3 is TGTGCCACCAGCATTGAGATACTAGCGCTGGGTGAGCAGTTCTTC.

The chain employs TRBV24-1 and TRBJ2-1; D perhaps matches TRBD2 (6 bases). Trimming removed 6 bases from V and 4 bases from J, with 15 bases in between. Germline V gene lookup returns CDR1 KGHDR and CDR2 SFDVKD. CDR3 length equals 15 residues. The CDR3, as DNA: TGTGCCACCAGTAACCCGAGGGGAGGTTACAATGAGCAGTTCTTC. Its protein is CATSNPRGGYNEQFF.

This clone occurred a few times. The chain carries TRBV25-1 and TRBJ1-6; D uncertain. Deletions cut 5 bases from V and 5 bases from J, with 4 bases between. CDR3 length equals 12 residues. The V gene's germline CDR1 is MGHDK and CDR2 SYGVNS. The CDR3: CASSPDNSPLHF. CDR3 nucleotide sequence: TGTGCCAGCAGTCCAGATAATTCACCCCTCCACTTT. Variable domain in full (rest from reference TRBV25-1 and TRBJ1-6): EADIYQTPRYLVIGTGKKITLECSQTMGHDKMYWYQQDPGMELHLIHYSYGVNSTEKGDLSSESTVSRIRTEHFPLTLESARPSHTSQYLCASSPDNSPLHFGNGTRLTVT.

The chain has TRBV2 and TRBJ2-1; TRBD1 aligns across 9 bases. J was trimmed by 5 bases and V by 6 bases; bases with no gene match: 8. Germline CDR1 reads SNHLY; CDR2 reads FYNNEI. This CDR3 region has 15 residues. The CDR3 reads CASRRDRAADNEQFF. The CDR3 DNA sequence: TGTGCCAGCAGAAGGGACAGGGCGGCCGACAATGAGCAGTTCTTC.

This chain connects TRBV27 to TRBJ2-5, with 10 bases fitting TRBD1. The CDR3 covers 14 residues. J was trimmed by 5 bases and V by 6 bases; bases with no gene match: 6. Germline CDR1 MNHEY, CDR2 SMNVEV (reference sequence). CDR3 bases: TGTGCCAGCAGCTTCGGGACAGGGGATGAGACCCAGTACTTC. It encodes CASSFGTGDETQYF.

The chain combines TRBV3-1 (or the pseudogene TRBV3-2) with TRBJ2-3; a possible D gene is TRBD1 (7 bases). Per germline, CDR1 LGHDT and CDR2 YNNKEL (reference sequence). The CDR3 runs to 17 residues. Trimming pared 1 base from V and 5 bases from J, leaving 19 bases between. This CDR3 is CASSQVRRGLGGDTQYF. The CDR3 DNA reads TGTGCCAGCAGCCAAGTGAGGAGGGGGCTTGGAGGAGATACGCAGTATTTT.

This chain uses TRBV30 with TRBJ2-7, with 8 bases matching TRBD1. The CDR3 is 15 amino acids. Trimming at V came to 2 bases and at J to 3 bases, leaving 9 bases not matched to a gene. Germline V lookup: CDR1 GTSNPN, CDR2 SVGIG (reference sequence). CDR3 in DNA: TGTGCCTGGAGTCTAATGGAGGGACAGGTCTACGAGCAGTACTTC. It yields the protein CAWSLMEGQVYEQYF. Full variable domain (missing parts from reference TRBV30 and TRBJ2-7): SQTIHQWPATLVQPVGSPLSLECTVEGTSNPNLYWYRQAAGRGLQLLFYSVGIGQISSEVPQNLSASRPQDRQFILSSKKLLLSDSGFYLCAWSLMEGQVYEQYFGPGTRLTVT.

CDR3 bases: TGTGCCAGCAGCTTAGATCCAGGGTCCTATGAGCAGTTCTTC. Residues: CASSLDPGSYEQFF. This chain connects TRBV7-2 to TRBJ2-1; the D gene is possibly TRBD1 (5 bases). Germline V gives CDR1 SGHTA, CDR2 FQGNSA. This CDR3 is built from 14 residues. V dropped 1 base and J dropped 8 bases, with 12 bases sitting between them.

The gene calls are TRBV7-2 and TRBJ2-3, with D perhaps TRBD2 (5 bases). The V gene's germline CDR1 is SGHTA and CDR2 FQGNSA. CDR3 length: 14 residues. V lost 4 bases to trimming and J lost 7 bases, with 15 bases between them. The CDR3 is CASSSRTGDHTQYF. CDR3 in DNA: TGTGCCAGCAGCTCTAGGACCGGGGATCATACGCAGTATTTT.

The chain couples TRBV25-1 to TRBJ1-3, with D possibly being TRBD1 (6 bases). Germline assignment: CDR1 MGHDK and CDR2 SYGVNS. V lost 1 base and J lost 4, with 14 bases in between. The CDR3 loop spans 16 amino acids. CDR3 in DNA: TGTGCCAGCAGTGAATTCAGCGGGGGCGCCGGAAACACCATATATTTT. Amino acid sequence: CASSEFSGGAGNTIYF.

CDR3 sequence reads: CAWSVLRQFNEKLFF. Written as DNA, the CDR3 is TGTGCCTGGAGTGTACTTCGACAGTTTAATGAAAAACTGTTTTTT. The V gene is TRBV30, the J gene TRBJ1-4, with D possibly matching TRBD1 (5 bases). This CDR3 contains 15 residues. Trimming took off 0 bases at V and 4 bases at J, with 12 bases between the two ends. The V gene's germline CDR1 is GTSNPN and CDR2 SVGIG (reference sequence). Using reference TRBV30 and TRBJ1-4 for the parts outside the CDR3, the full variable domain is SQTIHQWPATLVQPVGSPLSLECTVEGTSNPNLYWYRQAAGRGLQLLFYSVGIGQISSEVPQNLSASRPQDRQFILSSKKLLLSDSGFYLCAWSVLRQFNEKLFFGSGTQLSVL.

This chain joins TRBV7-9 and TRBJ2-1; 7 nucleotides agree with TRBD2. Per the germline V gene, CDR1 is SEHNR and CDR2 is FQNEAQ (reference sequence). J gave up 6 bases and V 3 bases, and 11 bases lay outside the gene matches. The CDR3 has 16 residues. The chain's CDR3 is CASSLPGTTVRNEQFF. For the CDR3, the DNA is TGTGCCAGCAGCTTGCCCGGGACTACCGTCCGCAATGAGCAGTTCTTC.

This chain links TRBV9 with TRBJ1-6, with D possibly being TRBD1 (6 bases). CDR1 is SGDLS, CDR2 YYNGEE, per germline. The CDR3 is 17 residues long. Deletions cut 4 bases from V and 0 bases from J, with 14 bases between. The CDR3 here is CASSPRQESSYNSPLHF. The CDR3 coding sequence is TGTGCCAGCAGCCCGAGACAGGAGAGCTCCTATAATTCACCCCTCCACTTT.

There are a few counts of this clone. The V gene is TRBV10-1, the J gene TRBJ1-3; no clear D. Germline values: CDR1 WNHNN, CDR2 SYGVQD (reference sequence). The CDR3 runs to 13 residues. V dropped 6 bases and J dropped 1 base, with 7 bases sitting between them. The DNA for the CDR3 is TGCGCCAGCAGCCCTCGTTCTGGAAACACCATATATTTT. Amino acid sequence: CASSPRSGNTIYF.

The chain combines TRBV7-2 with TRBJ2-7; the match to TRBD1 covers 9 bases. The trim removed 3 bases at V and 3 bases at J, leaving 9 bases unmatched. The germline CDR1 and CDR2 sequences are SGHTA and FQGNSA. This CDR3 has 16 residues. This CDR3 reads CASSFREGQGNYEQYF. The DNA of the CDR3 is TGTGCCAGCAGCTTTAGGGAGGGACAGGGAAACTACGAGCAGTACTTC.